Following are 27 T cell receptor beta chains from one sample sequenced in a study of blood T cell repertoires in COVID-19. Libraries were prepared by immunoSEQ multiplex PCR; TCRdb keeps only in-frame clonotypes and omits some of them. The sample has approximately 350,000 clones, about 83% seen once; the top ten hold 2.5% to 3%. The sample was peripheral blood. The receptors stem from a man under 40 with active or convalescent COVID-19.

The chain carries TRBV15 and TRBJ1-5; possibly TRBD1 for D (6 bases). The CDR3 length is 14 residues. Germline V gene sequence: CDR1 LNHNV, CDR2 YYDKDF (reference sequence). V lost 1 base and J lost 9, with 13 bases in between. CDR3 loop: CATSRGEQGRPQHF. DNA for the CDR3: TGTGCCACCAGCAGAGGAGAGCAGGGGAGGCCCCAGCATTTT.

The chain carries TRBV6-2 or TRBV6-3 and TRBJ2-5; possible D gene TRBD2, 7 bases. The CDR3 contains 14 residues. V was clipped by 6 bases and J by 6 bases, with 17 bases between them. Germline lookup yields CDR1 MNHEY and CDR2 SVGEGT. Written as DNA, the CDR3 is TGTGCCAGCAGCCTTCGGGGGGCAATCCAGACCCAGTACTTC. This encodes CASSLRGAIQTQYF.

The rearrangement joins TRBV18 to TRBJ1-2, with D perhaps TRBD1 (6 bases). Germline assignment: CDR1 KGHSH and CDR2 LQKENI. The germline V and J ends were trimmed by 2 bases and 3 bases, with 7 bases remaining between them. This CDR3 has 13 residues. The DNA for the CDR3 is TGTGCCAGCTCACCATCAGGGGACTATGGCTACACCTTC. Protein: CASSPSGDYGYTF.

This clone has more than one count but fewer than ten. This specimen includes other DNA sequences encoding the same CDR3. V gene TRBV6-2 or TRBV6-3 combines with J gene TRBJ2-7; TRBD2 matches 9 bases. CDR1 is MNHEY and CDR2 is SVGEGT in the germline V gene. The CDR3 runs to 14 residues. V gave up 2 bases and J gave up 4 bases; unmatched junction bases: 3. This CDR3 is CASSYLAGGYEQYF. The CDR3, as DNA: TGTGCCAGCAGTTACCTGGCGGGGGGGTACGAGCAGTACTTC.

This clone was counted between two and nine times. The chain uses TRBV7-2 and TRBJ2-1; 11 bases align to TRBD2. The J segment lost 6 bases and the V segment lost 4 bases, leaving 2 bases of the junction unmatched. Germline-derived CDR1 and CDR2 are SGHTA and FQGNSA. The CDR3 consists of 14 residues. CDR3 nucleotide sequence: TGTGCCAGCAGCTGGACTAGCGGGCCCAATGAGCAGTTCTTC. Its protein product is CASSWTSGPNEQFF. The complete variable domain, with remaining parts taken from reference TRBV7-2 and TRBJ2-1, reads GAGVSQSPSNKVTEKGKDVELRCDPISGHTALYWYRQSLGQGLEFLIYFQGNSAPDKSGLPSDRFSAERTGGSVSTLTIQRTQQEDSAVYLCASSWTSGPNEQFFGPGTRLTVL.

The chain is built from TRBV4-3 and TRBJ1-5, with 10 bases fitting TRBD1. Germline lookup yields CDR1 LGHNA and CDR2 YSLEER. After removal of 1 base from V and 5 bases from J, the junction contained 14 bases not matched to a gene. The CDR3 loop spans 19 amino acids. The CDR3 DNA reads TGCGCCAGCAGCCAAGCCAGACCGGGACAGGGGAGAAAGGATCAGCCCCAGCATTTT. Translating gives CASSQARPGQGRKDQPQHF.

The chain employs TRBV12-5 and TRBJ2-1, with 12 nucleotides matching TRBD2. CDR1 is LGHNT and CDR2 is FRNRAP in the germline V gene. V trimming: 6 bases; J trimming: 6 bases; junction bases outside the gene matches: 6. The CDR3 length is 15 residues. The CDR3 coding sequence is TGTGCTAGTGGACTAGCGGGGGGTTTTCGCAATGAGCAGTTCTTC. Its translation: CASGLAGGFRNEQFF.

The DNA for the CDR3 is TGTGCCAGCAGTGAGTCAGGGGGTAGTACCTACGAGCAGTACTTC. This gives the protein CASSESGGSTYEQYF. The gene calls are TRBV2 and TRBJ2-7; TRBD1 matches at 7 bases. Trimming at V came to 3 bases and at J to 2 bases, leaving 7 bases not matched to a gene. In germline, CDR1 is SNHLY, CDR2 FYNNEI. The CDR3 is 15 amino acids. The complete variable domain, with remaining parts taken from reference TRBV2 and TRBJ2-7, reads EPEVTQTPSHQVTQMGQEVILRCVPISNHLYFYWYRQILGQKVEFLVSFYNNEISEKSEIFDDQFSVERPDGSNFTLKIRSTKLEDSAMYFCASSESGGSTYEQYFGPGTRLTVT.

The chain employs TRBV19 and TRBJ1-2; 8 bases match TRBD1. The CDR3 covers 13 residues. V lost 3 bases, J lost 5 bases, and 2 bases stayed unmatched. From germline, CDR1 is LNHDA and CDR2 SQIVND (reference sequence). The CDR3 nucleotides are TGTGCCAGTAGTATCGACAGGGGTTATGGCTACACCTTC. Encoded protein: CASSIDRGYGYTF.

The V and J genes are TRBV4-3 and TRBJ1-2; TRBD1 matches at 8 bases. The length of the CDR3 is 17 residues. The V gene end was trimmed by 0 bases and the J gene end by 2 bases; junction bases not matched to a gene: 8. In germline, CDR1 is LGHNA, CDR2 YSLEER. The CDR3 region has the DNA TGCGCCAGCAGCCAAGAGTACAGGGGGTGGAAAAACTATGGCTACACCTTC. Protein: CASSQEYRGWKNYGYTF.

This chain uses TRBV11-1 with TRBJ2-3, with D perhaps TRBD2 (5 bases). Germline loops: CDR1 SGHAT, CDR2 FQDESV (reference sequence). The CDR3 has 16 residues. Deletions cut 4 bases from V and 0 bases from J, with 14 bases between. Written as DNA, the CDR3 is TGTGCCAGCAGCTGGCCCGCGGGCCGCAGCACAGATACGCAGTATTTT. Its protein product is CASSWPAGRSTDTQYF.

The chain has TRBV3-1 (or the pseudogene TRBV3-2) and TRBJ1-2; possible D gene TRBD1, 5 bases. The CDR3 covers 15 residues. V was shortened by 0 bases and J by 7 bases, with 15 bases between the two germline ends. Looked up from germline, CDR1 is LGHDT and CDR2 is YNNKEL (reference sequence). The CDR3 DNA reads as TGTGCCAGCAGCCAAGATTCGGGAGGGACTAGTGGCTACACCTTC. Protein sequence: CASSQDSGGTSGYTF.

The chain joins TRBV4-2 to TRBJ1-1, with D hard to call. This CDR3 region has 17 residues. Trimming removed 0 bases at V and 1 base at J, with 15 bases between. CDR1 is LGHNA and CDR2 is YNFKEQ in the germline V gene. The CDR3 spells CASSQDPDFEGNTEAFF. In DNA form, the CDR3 reads TGTGCCAGCAGCCAAGACCCAGACTTTGAAGGGAACACTGAAGCTTTCTTT.

Only a few counts were recorded for this clone. CDR3 region: CGSVQDTGELFF. The CDR3 coding sequence is TGCGGGTCGGTACAGGACACCGGGGAGCTGTTTTTT. The genes are TRBV29-1 and TRBJ2-2, with D possibly TRBD1 on 5 matching bases. The CDR3 extends over 12 amino acids. Germline CDR1 reads SQVTM; CDR2 reads ANQGSEA.

The V and J genes are TRBV3-1 (or the pseudogene TRBV3-2) and TRBJ2-2, with 7 bases identical to TRBD2. Germline values: CDR1 LGHDT, CDR2 YNNKEL (reference sequence). The CDR3 runs to 17 residues. J lost 1 base, V lost 4 bases, and 9 bases had no gene match. CDR3 sequence (DNA): TGTGCCAGCAGCCGGGGCGGGACTACGCGGAACACCGGGGAGCTGTTTTTT. Amino acids: CASSRGGTTRNTGELFF.

The V gene is TRBV19, the J gene TRBJ2-7, with 9 bases fitting TRBD1. Germline V gives CDR1 LNHDA, CDR2 SQIVND (reference sequence). After removal of 3 bases from V and 2 bases from J, the junction contained 8 bases not matched to a gene. CDR3 length: 16 residues. CDR3 in amino acids: CASSIYGDRATYEQYF. Here the CDR3 DNA reads TGTGCCAGTAGTATCTACGGGGACAGGGCAACCTACGAGCAGTACTTC.

The table lists this clone with a count of one. This chain connects TRBV18 to TRBJ1-5; perhaps TRBD1 as D (5 bases). Trimming left V 0 bases short and J 7 bases short, with 10 bases between. Germline V gives CDR1 KGHSH, CDR2 LQKENI. The CDR3 is 14 amino acids. CDR3 sequence: CASSPPGVGQPQHF. In DNA, the CDR3 is TGTGCCAGCTCACCACCAGGGGTCGGACAGCCCCAGCATTTT.

The CDR3 nucleotides read TGTGCCAGCAGCCATATAAGATTCCGGGACAGCGACACCTACGAGCAGTACTTC. Residues: CASSHIRFRDSDTYEQYF. The genes are TRBV3-1 (or the pseudogene TRBV3-2) and TRBJ2-7; TRBD1 agrees at 7 bases. Trimming at V came to 3 bases and at J to 2 bases, leaving 16 bases not matched to a gene. Germline V lookup: CDR1 LGHDT, CDR2 YNNKEL (reference sequence). CDR3 size: 18 residues.

This clone was observed a single time. The chain employs TRBV5-1 and TRBJ2-3, with TRBD2 matching 9 bases. CDR1 is SGHRS and CDR2 is YFSETQ in the germline V gene. Trimming took 0 bases from V and 0 from J; bases not matched to a gene: 8. The CDR3 totals 18 residues. In nucleotides, the CDR3 is TGCGCCAGCAGCTTGGGGGGGACTAGCAGTACAAGCACAGATACGCAGTATTTT. This gives the protein CASSLGGTSSTSTDTQYF.

The CDR3 DNA reads as TGTGCCACCAGTGATCCCAGGGGCTATCAGCCCCAGCATTTT. Amino acid sequence: CATSDPRGYQPQHF. The chain combines TRBV24-1 with TRBJ1-5, with D possibly TRBD1 on 6 matching bases. The length of the CDR3 is 14 residues. Trimming removed 3 bases at V and 5 bases at J, with 10 bases between. Germline CDR1 is KGHDR and CDR2 is SFDVKD.

The chain couples TRBV6-5 to TRBJ1-2; D remains ambiguous. The V and J ends lost 2 bases and 4 bases respectively, with 8 bases between them. Germline V gives CDR1 MNHEY, CDR2 SVGAGI. The CDR3 extends over 13 amino acids. The CDR3 DNA sequence: TGTGCCAGCAGTTACACGGAGAGCTATGGCTACACCTTC. Translated, it gives CASSYTESYGYTF.

The gene calls are TRBV5-1 and TRBJ2-3; the match to TRBD2 covers 13 bases. J was trimmed by 1 base and V by 2 bases; bases with no gene match: 1. This CDR3 spans 16 amino acids. Germline V gene sequence: CDR1 SGHRS, CDR2 YFSETQ. For the CDR3, the DNA is TGCGCCAGCAGCTTCGGACTAGCGGGAGGCACAGATACGCAGTATTTT. This gives the protein CASSFGLAGGTDTQYF.

The chain employs TRBV30 and TRBJ1-5, with D tentatively TRBD1 (6 bases). V was clipped by 1 base and J by 3 bases, with 7 bases between them. The V gene's germline CDR1 is GTSNPN and CDR2 SVGIG (reference sequence). CDR3 length: 13 residues. The CDR3 loop is CAWSAGDNQPQHF. In DNA form, the CDR3 reads TGTGCCTGGAGTGCAGGGGACAATCAGCCCCAGCATTTT. The full variable domain, completed using reference TRBV30 and TRBJ1-5, is SQTIHQWPATLVQPVGSPLSLECTVEGTSNPNLYWYRQAAGRGLQLLFYSVGIGQISSEVPQNLSASRPQDRQFILSSKKLLLSDSGFYLCAWSAGDNQPQHFGDGTRLSIL.

The J gene is TRBJ2-1, the V gene TRBV6-1; 8 positions match TRBD2. The CDR3 contains 16 residues. V was clipped by 4 bases and J by 4 bases; unmatched bases: 9. Germline CDR1 is MNHNS and CDR2 is SASEGT. CDR3 in DNA: TGTGCCAGCAGTGCCTCTACTAGCGGAGCTTACAATGAGCAGTTCTTC. Translating it yields CASSASTSGAYNEQFF.

CDR3: CASSVVAGGGNQPQHF. CDR3 DNA sequence: TGTGCCAGCAGCGTAGTCGCAGGGGGCGGCAATCAGCCCCAGCATTTT. J is TRBJ1-5 and V is TRBV9, with 8 bases fitting TRBD1. Germline CDR1 is SGDLS and CDR2 is YYNGEE. The CDR3 has 16 amino acids. J lost 2 bases, V lost 0 bases, and 4 bases had no gene match.

The rearrangement links TRBV7-8 to TRBJ2-2; 12 positions match TRBD2. Losses at the gene ends were 7 bases for V and 8 bases for J; bases not matched to a gene: 14. CDR1 and CDR2 from the germline V gene are SGHVS and FQNEAQ. The CDR3 is made up of 17 amino acids. In DNA, the CDR3 is TGTGCCAGCATCCTGGAGGAGCTAGCGGGAGGGCGGGGGGAGCTGTTTTTT. It codes for CASILEELAGGRGELFF.

The CDR3 DNA reads TGTGCCAGCAGTTTATGGAACGTCGACAGGTCACCAAAACAGATTCAGTACTTC. It specifies CASSLWNVDRSPKQIQYF. The chain recombines TRBV28 with TRBJ2-4; a weak D match, TRBD1 (6 bases). The germline CDR1 and CDR2 sequences are MDHEN and SYDVKM. The CDR3 is 18 amino acids. Trimming stripped 0 bases from V and 10 bases from J, with 25 bases between.